The 14 T cell receptor beta chains below were found in one sample sequenced in a study of shared clonotypes between healthy human individuals (dated by TCRdb to about 2020). CD8 naive samples were obtained by positive selection for CCR7 among CD45RO-negative cells, yielding a CD45RA+CCR7+ population from which TemRA cells were excluded. Library prep was done by the immunoSEQ multiplex PCR assay. Here the immuneACCESS table is served through TCRdb, limited to in-frame sequences with V and J called. Missing clones are a known gap in these copies; in checked studies unresolved V genes cover under half, and the rest lacks a known reason. A total of more than 2 million clones appear in this sample, about 95% of them only once. The ten most abundant clones make up 0.9% to 1.3% of the sample. The specimen sequenced was naive CD8+ T cells sorted from blood. The sample's cell subset or site, from its label and the paper: CD45RA+CCR7+. The receptor set was obtained from a man younger than 35 in good health.

The chain has TRBV29-1 and TRBJ1-2; 10 bases fit TRBD1. V lost 5 bases to trimming and J lost 8 bases; unmatched junction nucleotides: 8. This CDR3 has 13 residues. Germline CDR1 and CDR2: SQVTM and ANQGSEA. CDR3 bases: TGCAGCGTTCCTGGACAGGGGGTAGAGGGCTACACCTTC. Translating gives CSVPGQGVEGYTF.

This rearrangement joins TRBV19 to TRBJ2-2, with no clear D. V was shortened by 3 bases and J by 6 bases, with 8 bases between the two germline ends. The CDR3 has 13 residues. Germline V lookup: CDR1 LNHDA, CDR2 SQIVND (reference sequence). Written as DNA, the CDR3 is TGTGCCAGTAGTATGGGTTACGCCGGGGAGCTGTTTTTT. It specifies CASSMGYAGELFF.

In its sample, this clone was seen a few times. The rearrangement links TRBV5-1 to TRBJ2-7; 7 bases match TRBD1. Germline CDR1 reads SGHRS; CDR2 reads YFSETQ. V lost 4 bases to trimming and J lost 7 bases; unmatched junction nucleotides: 8. CDR3 length equals 13 residues. CDR3 in DNA: TGCGCCAGCAGCCCCTCCGGACAGGTGGAGCAGTACTTC. Amino acid sequence: CASSPSGQVEQYF.

V gene TRBV5-6 combines with J gene TRBJ1-1; tentative D call: TRBD1 (5 bases). The V end was cut by 1 base, the J end by 2 bases, with 9 bases between. Germline CDR1 is SGHDT and CDR2 is YYEEEE. The CDR3 length is 14 residues. The CDR3 here is CASSLWDANTEAFF. CDR3 sequence (DNA): TGTGCCAGCAGCTTGTGGGACGCCAACACTGAAGCTTTCTTT.

J is TRBJ1-1 and V is TRBV6-6; 7 positions agree with TRBD1. V was pared by 6 bases and J by 3 bases, with 1 base of the junction left unmatched. The CDR3 runs 12 residues. CDR1 is MNHNY and CDR2 is SVGAGI in the germline V gene (reference sequence). The CDR3 reads CASRTGDTEAFF. CDR3 bases: TGTGCCAGCAGAACAGGGGACACTGAAGCTTTCTTT.

The chain uses TRBV28 and TRBJ2-2, with 8 positions matching TRBD1. Germline V CDR1 and CDR2: MDHEN, SYDVKM. With V trimmed by 5 bases and J by 3 bases, 2 bases remained unmatched. The CDR3 sequence is 14 residues long. The CDR3 bases are TGTGCCAGCAGTCGGACAGGGTACACCGGGGAGCTGTTTTTT. It is translated as CASSRTGYTGELFF.

V usage is TRBV2 and J usage is TRBJ2-7, with TRBD1 matching 7 bases. The CDR3 runs 15 residues. Germline assignment: CDR1 SNHLY and CDR2 FYNNEI. Trimming at V came to 4 bases and at J to 4 bases, leaving 10 bases not matched to a gene. The CDR3 reads CASSGKGAGSYEQYF. The CDR3 coding sequence is TGTGCCAGCAGTGGTAAGGGGGCTGGGTCGTACGAGCAGTACTTC.

This chain connects TRBV7-9 to TRBJ2-1; D possibly uses TRBD1 or TRBD2 (6 bases each). This CDR3 is 13 amino acids long. CDR1 and CDR2 (germline): SEHNR, FQNEAQ (reference sequence). V dropped 6 bases and J dropped 10 bases, with 16 bases sitting between them. CDR3 nucleotides: TGTGCCAGCAGGAATCGAGACGGGGGCGAGCAGTTCTTC. This encodes CASRNRDGGEQFF.

The chain combines TRBV30 with TRBJ1-1; D call uncertain. Germline V lookup: CDR1 GTSNPN, CDR2 SVGIG (reference sequence). The V gene lost 4 bases and the J gene lost 4 bases, with 16 bases spanning the gap. CDR3 size: 14 residues. In DNA form, the CDR3 reads TGTGCCTGGACCTCCCGGGTTGGGAGCACTGAAGCTTTCTTT. The encoded protein is CAWTSRVGSTEAFF.

V and J are TRBV2 and TRBJ1-4; D is undetermined. Germline CDR1 SNHLY, CDR2 FYNNEI. V gave up 3 bases and J gave up 7 bases, with 12 bases separating them. The CDR3 loop spans 14 amino acids. CDR3 sequence (DNA): TGTGCCAGCAGTGAGGTACAGCTACCTGAAAAACTGTTTTTT. It is translated as CASSEVQLPEKLFF.

Here the CDR3 DNA reads TGTGCCAGCAGCTTAGGAGGACAGGGGCGAGAAAAACTGTTTTTT. It is translated as CASSLGGQGREKLFF. V is TRBV7-8 and J is TRBJ1-4, with TRBD1 matching 9 bases. Trimming cost V 1 base and J 8 bases; bases outside gene matches: 5. Germline CDR1 reads SGHVS; CDR2 reads FQNEAQ. The CDR3 totals 15 residues.

The CDR3 sequence: CASSLAKAGLENFYNQPQHF. In nucleotides, the CDR3 is TGTGCCAGCAGTTTGGCGAAGGCGGGCCTAGAGAACTTCTACAATCAGCCCCAGCATTTT. The chain carries TRBV28 and TRBJ1-5; D gene uncertain. Germline V lookup: CDR1 MDHEN, CDR2 SYDVKM. This CDR3 contains 20 residues. V lost 3 bases and J 3 bases, leaving 27 bases between the germline ends.

A single count supports this clone. The chain is built from TRBV27 and TRBJ2-3, with 8 positions matching TRBD2. This CDR3 contains 16 residues. Germline-derived CDR1 and CDR2 are MNHEY and SMNVEV (reference sequence). J gave up 0 bases and V 3 bases, and 5 bases lay outside the gene matches. In DNA, the CDR3 is TGTGCCAGCAGTTTGGCCGCTAGCGGGAGCACAGATACGCAGTATTTT. Residues: CASSLAASGSTDTQYF.

Points on this clone: Other nucleotide sequences in the sample specify the same CDR3. The chain joins TRBV19 to TRBJ2-7; no clear D. CDR3 length equals 13 residues. Per germline, CDR1 LNHDA and CDR2 SQIVND (reference sequence). V dropped 2 bases and J dropped 0 bases, with 5 bases sitting between them. CDR3 region: CASSISSSYEQYF. Here the CDR3 DNA reads TGTGCCAGTAGTATAAGTAGCTCCTACGAGCAGTACTTC.